This TCR beta chain originates from a study of Graves' ophthalmopathy and Graves' hyperthyroidism. Findings and caveats of the study: Blood samples also showed most expanded thyroid clonotypes exceeding 0.001 frequency.

Using RNA transcripts, the TCR beta CDR3 regions were amplified. An opening RT-PCR round employed HTBI primers and preceded a second-round multiplex PCR. MiXCR was run by TCRdb on the multiplex PCR reads, yielding one entry per CDR3 protein. The sample holds 300,000 to 400,000 distinct CDR3 sequences, about 18% seen once. Researchers classed hyperthyroidism as stable given no ophthalmopathy within 18 months of follow-up. What supplied the PBMCs was roughly 10 ml of fresh peripheral blood. CDR3 size: 15 residues. In germline, CDR1 is LGHNA, CDR2 YNFKEQ. V lost 0 bases to trimming and J lost 4 bases, with 10 bases between them. In this sample, this clonotype turned up many times. Its antigen is unknown.

The chain has TRBV4-2 and TRBJ1-5, with a weak D call TRBD1 (5 bases). The specimen sequenced was peripheral blood. This TCR was recovered from an adult woman with stable Graves' hyperthyroidism. In DNA form, the CDR3 reads TGTGCCAGCAGCCAAGATGGGGCGAGAAATCAGCCCCAGCATTTT. Translating gives CASSQDGARNQPQHF.